The next 17 T cell receptor beta chains were all read from a single sample in a study of shared T cell receptors in the human thymus. Sequenced by immunoSEQ multiplex PCR; TCRdb stores in-frame clones only, minus some. There are over 60,000 clones in the sample; 90% to 95% occur only once, and less than 0.04% lies in the top ten. The sample was thymocytes. These receptors were taken from a human donor.

The chain uses TRBV19 and TRBJ2-4, with D perhaps TRBD1 or TRBD2 (5 bases each). With 2 bases removed from V and 0 bases from J, the gap between germline ends came to 8 bases. Germline lookup yields CDR1 LNHDA and CDR2 SQIVND (reference sequence). This CDR3 region has 15 residues. CDR3 sequence reads: CASSITGLAKNIQYF. The CDR3 bases are TGTGCCAGTAGTATAACGGGGCTAGCCAAAAACATTCAGTACTTC. Combining the CDR3 with reference TRBV19 and TRBJ2-4 gives the whole variable domain DGGITQSPKYLFRKEGQNVTLSCEQNLNHDAMYWYRQDPGQGLRLIYYSQIVNDFQKGDIAEGYSVSREKKESFPLTVTSAQKNPTAFYLCASSITGLAKNIQYFGAGTRLSVL.

This chain joins TRBV30 and TRBJ2-5, with a weak D call TRBD1 (5 bases). The CDR3 length is 15 residues. Germline V gives CDR1 GTSNPN, CDR2 SVGIG (reference sequence). Between the trimmed V and J ends, which lost 0 bases and 4 bases, there was a span of 15 bases. The CDR3 coding sequence is TGTGCCTGGAGTGTAGGGGTCCGAGCTGGAGAGACCCAGTACTTC. It translates to CAWSVGVRAGETQYF.

The chain joins TRBV27 to TRBJ2-7, with 13 bases lining up with TRBD2. This CDR3 spans 18 amino acids. CDR1 and CDR2 (germline): MNHEY, SMNVEV (reference sequence). With 2 bases clipped from V and 0 bases from J, the junction kept 7 bases outside the gene matches. CDR3 region: CASSLRTSGGLDSYEQYF. In DNA form, the CDR3 reads TGTGCCAGCAGTTTAAGGACTAGCGGGGGCCTCGACTCCTACGAGCAGTACTTC.

The chain combines TRBV25-1 with TRBJ2-3; 10 bases fit TRBD2. V lost 3 bases and J lost 6; bases outside the gene matches: 15. Germline-derived CDR1 and CDR2 are MGHDK and SYGVNS. The CDR3 covers 18 residues. DNA of the CDR3: TGTGCCAGCAGTGACCCGTCAATCGAGCGGGGGGGATTGGATACGCAGTATTTT. Its protein product is CASSDPSIERGGLDTQYF.

The gene calls are TRBV5-4 and TRBJ1-1; 7 nucleotides match TRBD1. V lost 0 bases to trimming and J lost 4 bases; unmatched junction nucleotides: 12. The CDR3 is 17 residues long. The germline CDR1 and CDR2 sequences are SGHNT and YYREEE (reference sequence). The CDR3 loop reads CASSLDSDRVGGTEAFF. Written as DNA, the CDR3 is TGTGCCAGCAGCTTGGACAGCGACAGGGTTGGGGGCACTGAAGCTTTCTTT.

This clone was seen only once. The V and J genes are TRBV15 and TRBJ1-6; D might be TRBD1 (6 bases). This CDR3 spans 19 amino acids. V lost 5 bases and J 5 bases, leaving 25 bases between the germline ends. Germline V gene data show CDR1 as LNHNV and CDR2 as YYDKDF (reference sequence). The CDR3 spells CATSPDTGQRRPNNSPLHF. The DNA of the CDR3 is TGTGCCACCAGCCCGGACACTGGACAGAGGAGGCCAAATAATTCACCCCTCCACTTT.

V gene TRBV5-1 combines with J gene TRBJ1-2; D perhaps matches TRBD1 (5 bases). Germline CDR1 reads SGHRS; CDR2 reads YFSETQ. The CDR3 totals 14 residues. V was clipped by 3 bases and J by 3 bases, with 12 bases between them. This CDR3 reads CASSSGRTYYGYTF. The CDR3 DNA reads as TGCGCCAGCAGCTCGGGACGGACTTACTATGGCTACACCTTC.

A few counts support this clone. This chain connects TRBV5-4 to TRBJ2-5, with D perhaps TRBD1 or TRBD2 (6 bases each). The ends were cut back, 5 bases at V and 0 bases at J, with 11 bases in the middle. The CDR3 spans 14 residues. Germline V gene lookup returns CDR1 SGHNT and CDR2 YYREEE (reference sequence). The CDR3 nucleotides read TGTGCCAGCAGTTTAGGGGGGTACCAAGAGACCCAGTACTTC. Its translation is CASSLGGYQETQYF.

V and J are TRBV6-5 and TRBJ1-5; D gene uncertain. Germline loops: CDR1 MNHEY, CDR2 SVGAGI. V lost 4 bases to trimming and J lost 9 bases, with 10 bases between them. This CDR3 region has 12 residues. CDR3 residues: CASSCSLGPQHF. Here the CDR3 DNA reads TGTGCCAGCAGTTGTAGTTTGGGGCCCCAGCATTTT.

The J gene is TRBJ2-7, the V gene TRBV18; D might be TRBD1 or TRBD2, each matching 5 bases. Germline V gene sequence: CDR1 KGHSH, CDR2 LQKENI. This CDR3 has 15 residues. Trimming took 4 bases from V and 3 from J, leaving 16 bases between them. CDR3 residues: CASSRSGAKNYEQYF. The CDR3 DNA reads TGTGCCAGCTCACGCTCCGGGGCGAAAAACTACGAGCAGTACTTC.

The rearrangement uses TRBV9 and TRBJ2-3, with D perhaps given as TRBD1 or TRBD2 (5 bases each). V gave up 4 bases and J gave up 2 bases, with 23 bases separating them. The CDR3 totals 18 residues. Germline V lookup: CDR1 SGDLS, CDR2 YYNGEE. The CDR3 nucleotides read TGTGCCAGCAGCATGACGGGGCGCTGGTTTTCCCCCACAGATACGCAGTATTTT. Protein product: CASSMTGRWFSPTDTQYF.

The genes are TRBV4-3 and TRBJ2-1; tentative D call: TRBD1 (5 bases). The CDR3 runs to 16 residues. The V end was cut by 8 bases, the J end by 5 bases, with 22 bases between. CDR1 and CDR2 (germline): LGHNA, YSLEER. The CDR3 DNA follows: TGCGCCAGCGGCCCCTCAGCCGCTGGCAGGGACAATGAGCAGTTCTTC. This sequence encodes CASGPSAAGRDNEQFF.

J is TRBJ2-7 and V is TRBV19; 8 bases align to TRBD2. Germline values: CDR1 LNHDA, CDR2 SQIVND (reference sequence). Losses at the gene ends were 7 bases for V and 3 bases for J; bases not matched to a gene: 14. The CDR3 loop spans 16 amino acids. The CDR3 region has the DNA TGTGCCAGTACCTCCGCTGGAGCGGGGGAGGACTACGAGCAGTACTTC. This translates into CASTSAGAGEDYEQYF.

The rearrangement joins TRBV28 to TRBJ1-2; D remains ambiguous. The CDR3 extends over 12 amino acids. The germline V gene encodes CDR1 MDHEN and CDR2 SYDVKM. With 6 bases removed from V and 6 bases from J, the gap between germline ends came to 11 bases. CDR3 protein: CASRRMMDGYTF. In DNA form, the CDR3 reads TGTGCCAGCAGACGTATGATGGATGGCTACACCTTC.

The chain combines TRBV29-1 with TRBJ2-6; D is undetermined. The CDR3 has 15 residues. Germline V gene sequence: CDR1 SQVTM, CDR2 ANQGSEA. Trimming cost V 3 bases and J 0 bases, with 9 bases left between them. The CDR3 loop is CSVEGRPSGANVLTF. CDR3 DNA sequence: TGCAGCGTTGAGGGAAGGCCCTCTGGGGCCAACGTCCTGACTTTC.

The J gene is TRBJ2-5, the V gene TRBV15; 8 bases line up with TRBD1. J gave up 5 bases and V 4 bases, and 9 bases lay outside the gene matches. Germline V CDR1 and CDR2: LNHNV, YYDKDF (reference sequence). The CDR3 contains 15 residues. The CDR3 here is CATSMRTGSLETQYF. The CDR3, as DNA: TGTGCCACCAGCATGCGGACAGGGTCTTTGGAGACCCAGTACTTC. Drawing the rest from reference TRBV15 and TRBJ2-5, the complete variable domain is DAMVIQNPRYQVTQFGKPVTLSCSQTLNHNVMYWYQQKSSQAPKLLFHYYDKDFNNEADTPDNFQSRRPNTSFCFLDIRSPGLGDTAMYLCATSMRTGSLETQYFGPGTRLLVL.

The chain employs TRBV19 and TRBJ1-1, with D possibly being TRBD1 (6 bases). The V end was cut by 3 bases, the J end by 1 base, with 18 bases between. The CDR3 consists of 17 residues. Germline V lookup: CDR1 LNHDA, CDR2 SQIVND (reference sequence). The CDR3 DNA follows: TGTGCCAGTAGTATTCCCTCGGGACACGCCAAGAACACTGAAGCTTTCTTT. This sequence encodes CASSIPSGHAKNTEAFF. Drawing the rest from reference TRBV19 and TRBJ1-1, the complete variable domain is DGGITQSPKYLFRKEGQNVTLSCEQNLNHDAMYWYRQDPGQGLRLIYYSQIVNDFQKGDIAEGYSVSREKKESFPLTVTSAQKNPTAFYLCASSIPSGHAKNTEAFFGQGTRLTVV.